A selection of T cell receptor beta chains follows, all from one sample in a study of blood T cell repertoires in COVID-19. The method was immunoSEQ multiplex PCR; TCRdb's version includes in-frame clones alone and lacks a portion of them. This sample has fewer than 350,000 clones, with roughly 93% found just once. Sequenced input: PBMCs or T cells enriched from blood (not recorded which). The receptor source for this set is a woman aged 40 to 50 with acute COVID-19. The conserved cysteine and the conserved F or W are not part of the CDR3 here. A D gene is named only where the DNA matches it firmly.

v_gene: TRBV4-1; len: 11; d_gene: TRBD1; j_gene: TRBJ1-2; CDR3aa: ASSPGQLLGYT
v_gene: TRBV2; len: 11; d_gene: NA; j_gene: TRBJ1-2; CDR3aa: ASSEDRGVGYT
v_gene: TRBV6-5; len: 12; d_gene: NA; j_gene: TRBJ2-7; CDR3aa: ASSYGPGAYEQY
v_gene: TRBV1; len: 17; d_gene: NA; j_gene: TRBJ2-5; CDR3aa: TSSQEVNETGEQQETQY
v_gene: TRBV7-9; len: 11; d_gene: NA; j_gene: TRBJ1-2; CDR3aa: ASSLERGEGYT
v_gene: TRBV7-9; len: 13; d_gene: TRBD1; j_gene: TRBJ2-7; CDR3aa: ASSSTGTGGYEQY
v_gene: TRBV7-9; len: 11; d_gene: NA; j_gene: TRBJ2-7; CDR3aa: ASSSGLSYEQY
v_gene: TRBV12-3/TRBV12-4; len: 10; d_gene: NA; j_gene: TRBJ2-1; CDR3aa: ASSFSPVEQF
v_gene: TRBV24-1; len: 12; d_gene: TRBD1; j_gene: TRBJ2-5; CDR3aa: ATSDPGTEETQY
v_gene: TRBV7-8; len: 15; d_gene: TRBD1; j_gene: TRBJ1-5; CDR3aa: ASSLEGAPRGNQPQH
v_gene: TRBV7-8; len: 14; d_gene: NA; j_gene: TRBJ1-1; CDR3aa: ASSLRGRGRGTEAF
v_gene: TRBV19; len: 13; d_gene: NA; j_gene: TRBJ2-7; CDR3aa: ASRSQGAGRYEQY
v_gene: TRBV7-2; len: 12; d_gene: NA; j_gene: TRBJ1-4; CDR3aa: ASSLAGINEKLF
v_gene: TRBV29-1; len: 11; d_gene: NA; j_gene: TRBJ1-2; CDR3aa: SASTSEVYGYT
v_gene: TRBV7-2; len: 14; d_gene: NA; j_gene: TRBJ2-3; CDR3aa: ASSLGTALPTDTQY
v_gene: TRBV2; len: 12; d_gene: NA; j_gene: TRBJ1-3; CDR3aa: ASTGQLAGNTIY
v_gene: TRBV15; len: 14; d_gene: TRBD2; j_gene: TRBJ2-5; CDR3aa: ATSRDLLAGGETQY
v_gene: TRBV19; len: 16; d_gene: TRBD1; j_gene: TRBJ1-5; CDR3aa: ASSTPGTGVYSNQPQH
v_gene: TRBV4-2; len: 12; d_gene: TRBD1; j_gene: TRBJ2-5; CDR3aa: ASSLLGQEETQY
v_gene: TRBV2; len: 11; d_gene: NA; j_gene: TRBJ1-3; CDR3aa: ASTEGSGNTIY
v_gene: TRBV7-9; len: 13; d_gene: TRBD1; j_gene: TRBJ2-7; CDR3aa: ASSLFQGVLDEQY
v_gene: TRBV6-5; len: 12; d_gene: NA; j_gene: TRBJ2-1; CDR3aa: ASTPGQGNNEQF
v_gene: TRBV5-1; len: 11; d_gene: NA; j_gene: TRBJ1-2; CDR3aa: ASSLGRNYGYT
v_gene: TRBV2; len: 12; d_gene: TRBD1; j_gene: TRBJ1-5; CDR3aa: ASSEGQGNQPQH
v_gene: TRBV30; len: 11; d_gene: NA; j_gene: TRBJ2-4; CDR3aa: AWSRGVPNIQY
v_gene: TRBV13; len: 13; d_gene: NA; j_gene: TRBJ2-7; CDR3aa: ASSLGGTGPPEQY
v_gene: TRBV25-1; len: 15; d_gene: NA; j_gene: TRBJ1-6; CDR3aa: ASSVGTSRSYNSPLH
v_gene: TRBV28; len: 14; d_gene: NA; j_gene: TRBJ1-5; CDR3aa: ASSFMGRSSNQPQH
v_gene: TRBV29-1; len: 13; d_gene: TRBD2; j_gene: TRBJ2-7; CDR3aa: SVEAGTSGSDEQY
v_gene: TRBV6-5; len: 11; d_gene: NA; j_gene: TRBJ1-1; CDR3aa: ASKGVGNTEAF
v_gene: TRBV28; len: 9; d_gene: TRBD1; j_gene: TRBJ1-1; CDR3aa: ATRQGSKAF
v_gene: TRBV11-3; len: 11; d_gene: NA; j_gene: TRBJ1-3; CDR3aa: ASTQGSGNTIY
v_gene: TRBV27; len: 13; d_gene: TRBD1; j_gene: TRBJ2-3; CDR3aa: ASCTGGRGTDTQY
v_gene: TRBV5-5; len: 10; d_gene: TRBD1; j_gene: TRBJ1-2; CDR3aa: ASSPQDRTCT
v_gene: TRBV19; len: 12; d_gene: NA; j_gene: TRBJ2-2; CDR3aa: ASSMTVYTGELF
v_gene: TRBV7-8; len: 13; d_gene: TRBD1; j_gene: TRBJ2-3; CDR3aa: ASSVGQGASDTQY
v_gene: TRBV19; len: 11; d_gene: NA; j_gene: TRBJ1-1; CDR3aa: ASSIVSSTEAF
v_gene: TRBV27; len: 12; d_gene: TRBD1; j_gene: TRBJ1-2; CDR3aa: ASRATGGAYGYT
v_gene: TRBV19; len: 15; d_gene: TRBD1; j_gene: TRBJ1-5; CDR3aa: ATQRGQGRGDGQPQH
v_gene: TRBV7-2; len: 12; d_gene: NA; j_gene: TRBJ2-2; CDR3aa: ASSLAQVPGELF
v_gene: TRBV30; len: 13; d_gene: TRBD1; j_gene: TRBJ1-3; CDR3aa: AWSADRGLGNTIY
v_gene: TRBV19; len: 16; d_gene: TRBD1; j_gene: TRBJ2-7; CDR3aa: ASSIRDRGRSGWSEQY